These 11 T cell receptor beta chains were all obtained from the same sample, sequenced in a study of cytotoxic CD8 clonotypes in ibrutinib-treated CLL. The assay was immunoSEQ multiplex PCR, and TCRdb's table has in-frame clones only and misses some. The table includes around 27,000 clones, less than 75% detected once. The specimen was PBMCs, collected before ibrutinib treatment. The receptors derive from a human donor with chronic lymphocytic leukemia.

There are a few counts of this clone. The CDR3 reads CASSPSNQPQHF. CDR3 coding DNA: TGTGCCAGCAGCCCTAGCAATCAGCCCCAGCATTTT. The V call is TRBV2, the J call TRBJ1-5; D ambiguous. This CDR3 contains 12 residues. Germline V gene lookup returns CDR1 SNHLY and CDR2 FYNNEI. V lost 6 bases to trimming and J lost 0 bases, with 3 bases between them.

The J gene is TRBJ1-2, the V gene TRBV18, with D unresolved. V lost 2 bases and J lost 0, with 10 bases in between. The CDR3 runs 15 residues. The germline CDR1 and CDR2 sequences are KGHSH and LQKENI. CDR3 protein: CASSPKGPANYGYTF. The DNA of the CDR3 is TGTGCCAGCTCACCAAAAGGCCCAGCTAACTATGGCTACACCTTC.

The V gene is TRBV28, the J gene TRBJ2-1; no reliable D call. Germline CDR1 reads MDHEN; CDR2 reads SYDVKM. Trimming stripped 3 bases from V and 2 bases from J, with 5 bases between. The CDR3 contains 13 residues. The CDR3 DNA reads TGTGCCAGCAGTTTCCCCCCCTACAATGAGCAGTTCTTC. Protein product: CASSFPPYNEQFF.

The chain has TRBV18 and TRBJ2-5; D gene ambiguous. The CDR3 contains 12 residues. Trimming removed 4 bases from V and 5 bases from J, with 8 bases in between. Per the germline V gene, CDR1 is KGHSH and CDR2 is LQKENI. CDR3 nucleotides: TGTGCCAGCTCACAATTTGCGGAGACCCAGTACTTC. Protein: CASSQFAETQYF.

J is TRBJ2-3 and V is TRBV5-1; the D gene is possibly TRBD1 (5 bases). The length of the CDR3 is 16 residues. Trimming removed 0 bases from V and 2 bases from J, with 13 bases in between. Germline V gene data show CDR1 as SGHRS and CDR2 as YFSETQ. CDR3 sequence reads: CASSLGTGRSTDTQYF. CDR3 nucleotide sequence: TGCGCCAGCAGCTTGGGTACAGGCCGGTCCACAGATACGCAGTATTTT.

V usage is TRBV7-8 and J usage is TRBJ1-2; 7 positions agree with TRBD1. Germline assignment: CDR1 SGHVS and CDR2 FQNEAQ. The CDR3 runs to 16 residues. V shed 5 bases, J shed 4 bases, and the junction held 13 bases outside the gene matches. This CDR3 reads CASSLIAQGVLYGYTF. The DNA of the CDR3 is TGTGCCAGCAGCCTCATCGCTCAGGGGGTACTCTATGGCTACACCTTC.

The rearrangement links TRBV11-3 to TRBJ2-7, with D possibly matching TRBD2 (5 bases). The CDR3 has 15 residues. Germline CDR1 SGHNT, CDR2 YENEEA. V was cut by 4 bases and J by 1 base, with 14 bases left in between. The CDR3 is CASSSGVQSSYEQYF. The CDR3, as DNA: TGTGCCAGCAGCTCCGGGGTACAATCTTCCTACGAGCAGTACTTC.

The rearrangement joins TRBV6-1 to TRBJ2-7, with D possibly matching TRBD1 (5 bases). Looked up from germline, CDR1 is MNHNS and CDR2 is SASEGT. This CDR3 has 15 amino acids. Deletions cut 1 base from V and 3 bases from J, with 13 bases between. The CDR3 loop reads CASSEGAGLGYEQYF. CDR3 DNA sequence: TGTGCCAGCAGTGAAGGGGCAGGGTTAGGCTACGAGCAGTACTTC.

This clone was counted a few times. This chain uses TRBV4-1 with TRBJ2-7; D call uncertain. CDR3 length: 13 amino acids. V was pared by 1 base and J by 3 bases, with 7 bases between. Per the germline V gene, CDR1 is MGHRA and CDR2 is YSYEKL. CDR3 amino acids: CASSQAGLYEQYF. For the CDR3, the DNA is TGCGCCAGCAGCCAAGCGGGCCTCTACGAGCAGTACTTC.

The gene calls are TRBV6-5 and TRBJ2-2; D perhaps matches TRBD2 (5 bases). Between the trimmed V and J ends, which lost 4 bases and 5 bases, there was a span of 14 bases. The CDR3 length is 15 residues. Germline V gene sequence: CDR1 MNHEY, CDR2 SVGAGI. The CDR3 spells CASSSSGSKTGELFF. Written as DNA, the CDR3 is TGTGCCAGCAGTTCCTCGGGGAGTAAAACCGGGGAGCTGTTTTTT.

This clone showed up just a few times. The chain joins TRBV6-5 to TRBJ1-1; D might be TRBD1 (5 bases). Trimming cost V 7 bases and J 7 bases, with 16 bases left between them. The CDR3 has 13 residues. Germline lookup yields CDR1 MNHEY and CDR2 SVGAGI. CDR3 coding DNA: TGTGCCAGCACACAAAAGAATGGGGGTGAAGCTTTCTTT. Amino acids: CASTQKNGGEAFF.